A single sample gave rise to the 8 T cell receptor beta chains below, sequenced in a study of post-analysis software for immune sequencing data. For these TCRs, the target antigens are not known. Study-level points and caveats: Comparison of patients with controls showed a handful of TRBV segments more frequent in patients, TRBV5-6, TRBV5-1 and TRBV20-1 among them.

Unique molecular identifiers tagged the TCR beta cDNA libraries. Via MiXCR, TCRdb re-called the PCR reads, giving one row per CDR3 protein. The sample lists about 200,000 distinct CDR3 sequences, 29% occurring once. The source material was blood. The receptors were sampled from a girl aged 2-17 years with multiple sclerosis.

The CDR3 DNA follows: TGTGCCAGCAGTTTAATCGGGGGGGCCCCTGATACGCAGTATTTT. Protein sequence: CASSLIGGAPDTQYF. The chain employs TRBV12-3 or TRBV12-4 and TRBJ2-3; 8 nucleotides agree with TRBD2. This CDR3 region has 15 residues. J was trimmed by 6 bases and V by 2 bases; bases with no gene match: 7.

This clonotype was counted between two and nine times. The CDR3 reads CASSPLPGNTEAFF. The CDR3 region has the DNA TGTGCCAGCTCACCCCTTCCCGGGAACACTGAAGCTTTCTTT. The chain links TRBV18 to TRBJ1-1; D is unclear. The CDR3 is made up of 14 amino acids. V was trimmed by 3 bases and J by 1 base, leaving 9 bases between them. Germline V lookup: CDR1 KGHSH, CDR2 LQKENI.

This clonotype was counted only a few times. V is TRBV20-1 and J is TRBJ1-1; D not certain. Germline CDR1 reads DFQATT; CDR2 reads SNEGSKA (reference sequence). With 3 bases removed from V and 0 bases from J, the gap between germline ends came to 5 bases. This CDR3 comprises 12 residues. The CDR3 protein is CSASGVNTEAFF. In DNA form, the CDR3 reads TGCAGTGCTAGCGGTGTGAACACTGAAGCTTTCTTT.

This chain uses TRBV14 with TRBJ1-5; a weak D match, TRBD1 (5 bases). This CDR3 has 13 residues. Trimming left V 1 base short and J 11 bases short, with 12 bases between. Germline CDR1 and CDR2: SGHDN and FVKESK. The CDR3 region is CASSQGGLRAQHF. CDR3 coding DNA: TGTGCCAGCAGCCAAGGGGGGTTAAGGGCCCAGCATTTT.

The rearrangement links TRBV10-3 to TRBJ2-1; 10 bases fit TRBD1. After removal of 4 bases from V and 13 bases from J, the junction contained 7 bases not matched to a gene. This CDR3 is built from 13 residues. Germline V gives CDR1 ENHRY, CDR2 SYGVKD. The CDR3 region has the DNA TGTGCCATCAGTGGACAGGGGGCCGGGACCCAGTTCTTC. Translation: CAISGQGAGTQFF.

Worth noting for this clonotype: This may stem from a read error, because a much larger clone lies one nucleotide away. CDR3 DNA: TGCGGCGTTGAAGCGGATTTGCAGTTCTTC. Its translation is CGVEADLQFF. The gene calls are TRBV29-1 and TRBJ2-1; D might be TRBD2 (5 bases). CDR1 SQVTM and CDR2 ANQGSEA come from the germline V gene. The CDR3 is made up of 10 amino acids.

A word on this clonotype: This may come from a read error, since a much larger clone is one base off. The chain combines TRBV7-2 with TRBJ2-1; D remains ambiguous. The DNA matches TRBJ2-7 better at its end, which makes the J call doubtful. Germline V gives CDR1 SGHTA, CDR2 FQGNSA. The CDR3 sequence is 12 residues long. Here the CDR3 reads CASSMGRYEQYF. Here the CDR3 DNA reads TGTGCCAGCAGCATGGGCAGGTACGAGCAGTACTTC.

This clonotype showed up just once. With a much larger clone just one base away, this may be a read error. This chain connects TRBV12-3 or TRBV12-4 to TRBJ2-5, with 7 bases fitting TRBD2. Losses at the gene ends were 4 bases for V and 11 bases for J; bases not matched to a gene: 4. The CDR3 has 11 amino acids. The CDR3 DNA is TGTGCCAGCAGTTATGGACTAGAGCAGTACTTC. It yields the protein CASSYGLEQYF.